Sequencing of this T cell receptor (beta chain) was carried out in a study of shared clonotypes between healthy human individuals. Study-level results: Some naive CD4 clonotypes, around 4.9%, turned up in common across several donors.

In regard to this clone: Antigen unknown.

This CDR3 has 14 amino acids. Germline V gives CDR1 MDHEN, CDR2 SYDVKM. V gave up 4 bases and J gave up 0 bases, with 7 bases separating them. Genomic DNA of every subset was divided equally among multiple immunoSEQ plates. Using immunoSEQ multiplex PCR, the repertoire was profiled, and TCRdb retains in-frame clones only, with some absent. This sample carries over 400,000 clones, 90% to 97% of them seen once, and the ten largest clones take about 0.067%. What was sequenced was naive CD4+ T cells sorted from blood. Noted subset: CD45RA+ positively selected. The chain recombines TRBV28 with TRBJ1-5; D is ambiguous. The receptor was isolated from a woman in her thirties in good health. This CDR3 reads CASSSRPSNQPQHF. CDR3 DNA: TGTGCCAGCAGTTCCCGACCTAGCAATCAGCCCCAGCATTTT.